Listed here is a single T cell receptor (beta chain). The data belong to a study of blood T cell repertoires in COVID-19. About the study: Sites in the United States, Italy and Spain provided acute and convalescent COVID-19 samples. From T cells, B-cell-depleted T cells, or PBMCs came the material, which was cDNA or gDNA.

Original analysis: The assay estimated nucleated cells by amplifying reference gene primers. TCRdb's copy holds only in-frame clones and misses some; the assay was immunoSEQ multiplex PCR. V, J and clone size derive from that table, while D and trimming were established from the DNA sequence. The sample has approximately 400,000 clones, approximately 88% seen once. Per germline, CDR1 SEHNR and CDR2 FQNEAQ (reference sequence). CDR3 size: 14 residues. The V end lost 2 bases, the J end lost 2 bases, and 10 bases lay between the germline ends. This sequence was found in a man aged 35-49 years with acute or convalescent COVID-19. J is TRBJ2-7 and V is TRBV7-9, with a possible D match to TRBD1 (5 bases). The sequencing input was peripheral blood. The CDR3 is CASSLQGSPYEQYF. The CDR3 DNA sequence: TGTGCCAGCAGCTTACAGGGTTCCCCCTACGAGCAGTACTTC. Full variable domain (missing parts from reference TRBV7-9 and TRBJ2-7): DTGVSQNPRHKITKRGQNVTFRCDPISEHNRLYWYRQTLGQGPEFLTYFQNEAQLEKSRLLSDRFSAERPKGSFSTLEIQRTEQGDSAMYLCASSLQGSPYEQYFGPGTRLTVT.